One sample yielded the 4 T cell receptor beta chains listed below, sequenced in a study of blood T cell repertoires in COVID-19. Profiling relied on immunoSEQ multiplex PCR, and the TCRdb table lists in-frame clones only, not all of them. Among around 250,000 clones listed, roughly four fifths were seen once. The source material was PBMCs or T cells enriched from blood (not recorded which). The receptor source for this set is a man in his forties who had been exposed to COVID-19.

As concerns this clone: Distinct nucleotide sequences in the sample also encode this CDR3. This chain joins TRBV19 and TRBJ1-1; D is unresolved. Trimming removed 3 bases at V and 6 bases at J, with 8 bases between. The germline gives CDR1 LNHDA, CDR2 SQIVND (reference sequence). This CDR3 is built from 12 residues. The CDR3 region is CASSIGGSEAFF. CDR3 DNA: TGTGCCAGTAGTATTGGAGGGTCTGAAGCTTTCTTT.

This sequence joins TRBV7-2 and TRBJ2-5; 10 bases match TRBD2. The CDR3 contains 15 residues. Looked up from germline, CDR1 is SGHTA and CDR2 is FQGNSA. Trimming took 5 bases from V and 5 from J; bases not matched to a gene: 8. The CDR3 reads CASSPELAGEETQYF. CDR3 in DNA: TGTGCCAGCAGCCCCGAGCTAGCGGGAGAGGAGACCCAGTACTTC.

The CDR3 reads CASSTGSKLYGYTF. CDR3 DNA sequence: TGTGCCAGTAGTACAGGGTCCAAACTATATGGCTACACCTTC. The chain uses TRBV19 and TRBJ1-2; D might be TRBD1 (5 bases). Trimming pared 4 bases from V and 5 bases from J, leaving 14 bases between. The germline V gene encodes CDR1 LNHDA and CDR2 SQIVND (reference sequence). The CDR3 totals 14 residues.

V gene TRBV24-1 combines with J gene TRBJ2-1, with 13 bases identical to TRBD2. V was clipped by 4 bases and J by 9 bases; unmatched bases: 8. Per germline, CDR1 KGHDR and CDR2 SFDVKD. The CDR3 runs 16 residues. CDR3 bases: TGTGCCACCAGTGACTCCCGGACTAGCGGGAGTCCTGAGCAGTTCTTC. This sequence encodes CATSDSRTSGSPEQFF.